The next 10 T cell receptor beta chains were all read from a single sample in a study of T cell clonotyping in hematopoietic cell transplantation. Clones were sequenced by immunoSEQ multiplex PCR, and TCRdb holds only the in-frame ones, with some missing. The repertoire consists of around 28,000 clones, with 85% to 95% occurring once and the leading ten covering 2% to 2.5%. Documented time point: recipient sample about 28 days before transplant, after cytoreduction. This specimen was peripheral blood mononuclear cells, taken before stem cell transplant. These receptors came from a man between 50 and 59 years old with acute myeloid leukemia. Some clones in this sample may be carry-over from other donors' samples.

The CDR3 region is CSVVFSLDYGYTF. The CDR3 bases are TGCAGCGTTGTGTTCAGCCTCGACTATGGCTACACCTTC. The J gene is TRBJ1-2, the V gene TRBV29-1; D uncertain. V lost 4 bases to trimming and J lost 3 bases, with 12 bases between them. The CDR3 loop spans 13 amino acids. In germline, CDR1 is SQVTM, CDR2 ANQGSEA.

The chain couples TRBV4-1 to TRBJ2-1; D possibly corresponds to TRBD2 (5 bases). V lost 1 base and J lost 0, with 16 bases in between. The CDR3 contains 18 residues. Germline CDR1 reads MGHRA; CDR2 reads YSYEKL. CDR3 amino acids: CASSQGGWTGSSYNEQFF. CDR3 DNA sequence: TGCGCCAGCAGCCAAGGGGGTTGGACTGGGAGCTCCTACAATGAGCAGTTCTTC.

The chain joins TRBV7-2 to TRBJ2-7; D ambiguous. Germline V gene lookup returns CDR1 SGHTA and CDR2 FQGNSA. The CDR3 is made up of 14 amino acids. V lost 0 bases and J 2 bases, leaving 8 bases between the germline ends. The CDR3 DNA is TGTGCCAGCAGCTTAGCCCAGGTCGCCTACGAGCAGTACTTC. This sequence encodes CASSLAQVAYEQYF.

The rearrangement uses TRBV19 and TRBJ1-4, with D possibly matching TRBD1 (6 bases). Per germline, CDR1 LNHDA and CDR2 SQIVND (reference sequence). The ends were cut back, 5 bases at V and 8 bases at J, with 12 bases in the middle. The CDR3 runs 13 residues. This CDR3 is CASSYREGEKLFF. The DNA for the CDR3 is TGTGCCAGTAGTTACAGGGAGGGGGAAAAACTGTTTTTT.

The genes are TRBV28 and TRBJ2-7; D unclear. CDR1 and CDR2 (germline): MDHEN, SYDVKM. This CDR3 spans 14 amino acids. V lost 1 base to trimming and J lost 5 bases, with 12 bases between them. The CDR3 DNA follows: TGTGCCAGCAGTTTATTAGGGTTATCGCACGAGCAGTACTTC. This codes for CASSLLGLSHEQYF.

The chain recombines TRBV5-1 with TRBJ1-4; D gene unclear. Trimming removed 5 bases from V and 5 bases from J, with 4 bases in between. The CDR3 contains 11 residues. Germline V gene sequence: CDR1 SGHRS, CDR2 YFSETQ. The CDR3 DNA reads TGCGCCAGCAGGGGGAATGAAAAACTGTTTTTT. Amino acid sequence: CASRGNEKLFF.

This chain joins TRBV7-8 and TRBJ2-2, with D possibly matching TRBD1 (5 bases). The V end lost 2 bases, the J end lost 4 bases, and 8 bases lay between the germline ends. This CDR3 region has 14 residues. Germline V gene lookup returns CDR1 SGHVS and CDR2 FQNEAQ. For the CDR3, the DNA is TGTGCCAGCAGCTTAATGGGGCCCACCGGGGAGCTGTTTTTT. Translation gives CASSLMGPTGELFF.

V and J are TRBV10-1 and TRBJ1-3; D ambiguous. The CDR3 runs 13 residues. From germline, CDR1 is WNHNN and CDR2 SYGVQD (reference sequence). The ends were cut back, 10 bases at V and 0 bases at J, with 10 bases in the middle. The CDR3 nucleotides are TGCGCCACCTCAGGAAGCTCTGGAAACACCATATATTTT. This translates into CATSGSSGNTIYF.

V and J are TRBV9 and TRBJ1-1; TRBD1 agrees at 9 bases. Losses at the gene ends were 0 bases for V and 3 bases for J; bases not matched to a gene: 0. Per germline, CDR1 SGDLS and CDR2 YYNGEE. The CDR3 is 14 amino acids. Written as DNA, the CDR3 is TGTGCCAGCAGCGTAGGGGACAGGGACACTGAAGCTTTCTTT. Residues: CASSVGDRDTEAFF.

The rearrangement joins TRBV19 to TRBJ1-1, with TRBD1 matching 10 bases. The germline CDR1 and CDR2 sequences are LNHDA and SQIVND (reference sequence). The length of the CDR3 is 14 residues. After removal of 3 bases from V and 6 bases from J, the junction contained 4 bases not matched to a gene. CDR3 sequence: CASSMGQGRAEAFF. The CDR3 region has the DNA TGTGCCAGTAGTATGGGACAGGGGAGGGCTGAAGCTTTCTTT. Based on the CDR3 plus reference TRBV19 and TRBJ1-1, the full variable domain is DGGITQSPKYLFRKEGQNVTLSCEQNLNHDAMYWYRQDPGQGLRLIYYSQIVNDFQKGDIAEGYSVSREKKESFPLTVTSAQKNPTAFYLCASSMGQGRAEAFFGQGTRLTVV.